This TCR beta chain was identified in a study of metastatic and nonmetastatic thyroid tumors. Looking at the study overall: Across peripheral blood and tumor or nodule tissue samples taken from malignant and benign thyroid patients, the repertoires were compared with one another.

The authors' processing: The study built a papillary thyroid cancer distant-metastasis classifier from CDR3 differences across clinicopathological groups. MiXCR re-clonotyped the PCR reads for TCRdb. The V and J calls shown here were made by TCRdb, not taken from the authors' results. This sample yields 12,000 or so clones, of which around 29% are seen a single time; about 12% belongs to the top ten. Thyroid surgery was performed in patients who had received no treatment beforehand. Study conclusions and caveats: Patients with malignant thyroid tumors reportedly had significantly higher TCR beta diversity than those with benign nodules, in blood and tumor.

The CDR3 has 12 amino acids. V gave up 6 bases and J gave up 6 bases; unmatched junction bases: 1. Concerning this clone: Antigen unknown.

This chain connects TRBV12-3 or TRBV12-4 to TRBJ2-1; 8 nucleotides line up with TRBD2. The source is a female donor with papillary thyroid cancer or a benign thyroid nodule (not recorded which). Some clones in this sample may be carry-over from other donors' samples. Sequenced input: tumor tissue. CDR3 sequence (DNA): TGTGCCAGCAGACTAGCGGCCAATGAGCAGTTCTTC. Protein: CASRLAANEQFF.